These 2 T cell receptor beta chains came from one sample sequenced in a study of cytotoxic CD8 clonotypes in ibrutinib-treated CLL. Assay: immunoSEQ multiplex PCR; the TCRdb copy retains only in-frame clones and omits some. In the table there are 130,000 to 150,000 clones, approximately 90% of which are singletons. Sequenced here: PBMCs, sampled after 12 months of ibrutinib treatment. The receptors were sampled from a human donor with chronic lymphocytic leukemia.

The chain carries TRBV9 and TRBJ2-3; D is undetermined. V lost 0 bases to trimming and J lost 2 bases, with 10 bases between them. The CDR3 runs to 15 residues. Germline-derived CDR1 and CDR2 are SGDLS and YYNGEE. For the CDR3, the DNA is TGTGCCAGCAGCGTAGGCGGCATCCACACAGATACGCAGTATTTT. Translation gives CASSVGGIHTDTQYF.

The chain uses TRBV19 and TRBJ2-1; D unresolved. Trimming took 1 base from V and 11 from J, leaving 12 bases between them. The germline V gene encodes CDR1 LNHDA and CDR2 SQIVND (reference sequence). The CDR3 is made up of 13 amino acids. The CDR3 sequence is CASSIARNSQQFF. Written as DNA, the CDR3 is TGTGCCAGTAGTATAGCCCGGAATAGCCAGCAGTTCTTC. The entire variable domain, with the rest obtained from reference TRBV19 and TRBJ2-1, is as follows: DGGITQSPKYLFRKEGQNVTLSCEQNLNHDAMYWYRQDPGQGLRLIYYSQIVNDFQKGDIAEGYSVSREKKESFPLTVTSAQKNPTAFYLCASSIARNSQQFFGPGTRLTVL.